These T cell receptor beta chains were read from a single sample in a study of cytomegalovirus exposure and HLA in healthy donors. Method: immunoSEQ multiplex PCR; TCRdb's copy keeps in-frame clones and lacks some. Here the sample spans around 130,000 clones, about 80% being singletons. Sequenced input: PBMCs. The source of these receptors is a man aged 40-55 years in good health and CMV-seronegative. CDR3s include the opening cysteine and the closing phenylalanine or tryptophan.

v_gene: TRBV5-1; j_gene: TRBJ2-3; CDR3aa: CASSLEGHTDTQYF
v_gene: TRBV27; j_gene: TRBJ2-3; CDR3aa: CASSLSPGGFTDTQYF
v_gene: TRBV6-4; j_gene: TRBJ2-5; CDR3aa: CASSEMGQPQETQYF
v_gene: TRBV7-9; j_gene: TRBJ2-2; CDR3aa: CASRLGYSGRNTGELFF
v_gene: TRBV6-6; j_gene: TRBJ2-7; CDR3aa: CASSSPGQGGYEQYF
v_gene: TRBV5-1; j_gene: TRBJ1-1; CDR3aa: CASSVDRGHTTEAFF
v_gene: TRBV28; j_gene: TRBJ2-7; CDR3aa: CASSFRGTGSYEQYF
v_gene: TRBV7-9; j_gene: TRBJ1-1; CDR3aa: CASGGGGPEAFF
v_gene: TRBV18; j_gene: TRBJ1-2; CDR3aa: CASSIGQGSDSGYTF
v_gene: TRBV27; j_gene: TRBJ1-1; CDR3aa: CASSLGQMNTEAFF
v_gene: TRBV30; j_gene: TRBJ2-7; CDR3aa: CAWSSGQGDEQYF
v_gene: TRBV6-1; j_gene: TRBJ2-5; CDR3aa: CASSEGRAQYF
v_gene: TRBV20-1; j_gene: TRBJ2-7; CDR3aa: CSAPGDVEQYF
v_gene: TRBV6-5; j_gene: TRBJ2-3; CDR3aa: CASSSPSGSEDTQYF
v_gene: TRBV4-2; j_gene: TRBJ2-1; CDR3aa: CASSQGGENEQFF
v_gene: TRBV5-1; j_gene: TRBJ1-1; CDR3aa: CASSASDSEAFF
v_gene: TRBV6-1; j_gene: TRBJ2-5; CDR3aa: CASSPRTRSQETQYF
v_gene: TRBV10-3; j_gene: TRBJ1-6; CDR3aa: CAISEIGTPESRSPLHF
v_gene: TRBV27; j_gene: TRBJ2-7; CDR3aa: CASSLSSGLYEQYF
v_gene: TRBV7-9; j_gene: TRBJ2-1; CDR3aa: CASSAKTSGSKFF
v_gene: TRBV11-2; j_gene: TRBJ2-3; CDR3aa: CASSSLGGIAADTQYF
v_gene: TRBV5-1; j_gene: TRBJ2-5; CDR3aa: CASSFDRTETQYF
v_gene: TRBV28; j_gene: TRBJ1-5; CDR3aa: CASSSDRGGYQPQHF
v_gene: TRBV2; j_gene: TRBJ1-5; CDR3aa: CASSLNQPQHF
v_gene: TRBV11-1; j_gene: TRBJ2-7; CDR3aa: CASSGPTGGPGSSYEQYF
v_gene: TRBV10-3; j_gene: TRBJ2-1; CDR3aa: CAISDPAAGDNEQFF
v_gene: TRBV28; j_gene: TRBJ2-7; CDR3aa: CAVGQPSYEQYF
v_gene: TRBV27; j_gene: TRBJ2-5; CDR3aa: CASSLLGTSGTETQYF
v_gene: TRBV6-1; j_gene: TRBJ2-7; CDR3aa: CASSEWTGRMPTGEQYF
v_gene: TRBV7-9; j_gene: -; CDR3aa: CASSLAYTENYEQYF
v_gene: TRBV1; j_gene: TRBJ1-4; CDR3aa: CTSSQGEKLFF
v_gene: TRBV7-8; j_gene: TRBJ2-7; CDR3aa: CASSQIATGGGYEQYF
v_gene: TRBV2; j_gene: TRBJ2-5; CDR3aa: CASRVASGGGETQYF
v_gene: TRBV5-6; j_gene: -; CDR3aa: CASSGTEDSYEQYF
v_gene: TRBV21-1; j_gene: TRBJ1-1; CDR3aa: CASSKGTGRNTEAFF
v_gene: TRBV7-2; j_gene: TRBJ2-5; CDR3aa: CASTLGATSTLPSQETQYF
v_gene: TRBV2; j_gene: TRBJ1-2; CDR3aa: CASSEGGGGYGYTF
v_gene: TRBV30; j_gene: TRBJ2-2; CDR3aa: CAWKPGLPTGELFF
v_gene: TRBV13; j_gene: TRBJ2-6; CDR3aa: CASSLGLAGFSGANVLTF
v_gene: TRBV7-9; j_gene: TRBJ2-1; CDR3aa: CASSRVTSGTNEQFF
v_gene: TRBV6-5; j_gene: TRBJ2-3; CDR3aa: CASSFLAGTDTQYF
v_gene: TRBV19; j_gene: TRBJ1-6; CDR3aa: CASSPDRGQVTSYNSPLHF
v_gene: TRBV7-9; j_gene: TRBJ1-4; CDR3aa: CASSPQIVNEKLFF
v_gene: TRBV5-5; j_gene: TRBJ2-4; CDR3aa: CASSWLVGEGIQYF
v_gene: TRBV19; j_gene: TRBJ1-6; CDR3aa: CASSRGGQGNSPLHF
v_gene: TRBV28; j_gene: TRBJ2-5; CDR3aa: CASSQGLAGHQETQYF
v_gene: TRBV29-1; j_gene: TRBJ2-7; CDR3aa: CSVEARGLAGHNSYEQYF
v_gene: TRBV7-9; j_gene: TRBJ2-2; CDR3aa: CSSSLEREWGTGELFF
v_gene: TRBV6-5; j_gene: TRBJ2-1; CDR3aa: CASSLWGKYNEQFF
v_gene: TRBV7-6; j_gene: TRBJ2-3; CDR3aa: CASSQQGSADTQYF
v_gene: TRBV7-6; j_gene: TRBJ2-1; CDR3aa: CASSLGSGFYNEQFF
v_gene: TRBV4-1; j_gene: TRBJ2-1; CDR3aa: CASSRSGTAPPINNEQFF
v_gene: TRBV4-3; j_gene: TRBJ2-1; CDR3aa: CASSQDRGVSNEQFF
v_gene: TRBV28; j_gene: TRBJ1-1; CDR3aa: CASSSAEGMISEAFF
v_gene: TRBV13; j_gene: TRBJ2-1; CDR3aa: CASSPRWGTGISNEQFF